The 25 T cell receptor beta chains listed next were all sequenced from one sample in a study of radiation and T cells in renal cell carcinoma. The assay was immunoSEQ multiplex PCR, and TCRdb's table has in-frame clones only and misses some. The sample consists of some 100,000 clones, over 65% of them appearing once. Time point noted: baseline pretreatment blood. Treatment defined: 15 Gy SBRT to primary tumor, nephrectomy 4 weeks later. Sequencing was performed on blood, taken from a patient whose treatment included radiotherapy and nephrectomy. These receptors all stem from a man in his sixties with renal cell carcinoma.

V gene TRBV4-1 combines with J gene TRBJ2-6; D is uncertain. The CDR3 is 16 residues long. The germline V gene has CDR1 MGHRA and CDR2 YSYEKL. Trimming pared 2 bases from V and 4 bases from J, leaving 12 bases between. CDR3 loop: CASSQLSLPGANVLTF. The CDR3 bases are TGCGCCAGCAGCCAACTCTCTCTACCCGGGGCCAACGTCCTGACTTTC.

Points on this clone: One end of the junction fails to match germline, which may point to a read error. The rearrangement links TRBV20-1 to TRBJ2-7; maybe TRBD2 (5 bases). CDR3 length equals 9 residues. Germline assignment: CDR1 DFQATT and CDR2 SNEGSKA (reference sequence). CDR3 region: CRAKQAGGF. CDR3 DNA sequence: TGCAGAGCTAAGCAGGCCGGAGGTTTC.

This chain connects TRBV5-1 to TRBJ2-2, with unresolved D. The germline V gene has CDR1 SGHRS and CDR2 YFSETQ. CDR3 length: 16 amino acids. Trimming cost V 1 base and J 0 bases, with 10 bases left between them. CDR3 sequence (DNA): TGCGCCAGCAGCTTGTATAGTGGCGCGAACACCGGGGAGCTGTTTTTT. Protein product: CASSLYSGANTGELFF.

The chain couples TRBV4-3 to TRBJ2-7; 10 nucleotides align to TRBD1. The CDR3 is made up of 17 amino acids. The V gene's germline CDR1 is LGHNA and CDR2 YSLEER. V gave up 3 bases and J gave up 2 bases; unmatched junction bases: 10. CDR3 in amino acids: CASSHVLGQGGPYEQYF. The CDR3 DNA reads as TGCGCCAGCAGCCATGTACTCGGACAGGGGGGTCCCTACGAGCAGTACTTC.

The J gene is TRBJ1-1, the V gene TRBV5-1; D is possibly TRBD1 (5 bases). V dropped 0 bases and J dropped 1 base, with 10 bases sitting between them. The CDR3 extends over 15 amino acids. In germline, CDR1 is SGHRS, CDR2 YFSETQ. Here the CDR3 reads CASSLVGAQNTEAFF. The DNA of the CDR3 is TGCGCCAGCAGCTTGGTAGGGGCGCAGAACACTGAAGCTTTCTTT.

V gene TRBV2 combines with J gene TRBJ2-7; unclear D gene. The V end lost 7 bases, the J end lost 4 bases, and 11 bases lay between the germline ends. Per the germline V gene, CDR1 is SNHLY and CDR2 is FYNNEI. This CDR3 spans 12 amino acids. CDR3 DNA: TGTGCCAGCACGGCGGTGGGGTACGAGCAGTACTTC. It encodes CASTAVGYEQYF.

The gene calls are TRBV7-2 and TRBJ2-2; D is ambiguous. The CDR3 totals 13 residues. V was trimmed by 1 base and J by 7 bases, leaving 7 bases between them. Germline V gene sequence: CDR1 SGHTA, CDR2 FQGNSA. CDR3 residues: CASSLVLGGELFF. The CDR3 DNA reads as TGTGCCAGCAGCTTAGTCTTAGGCGGGGAGCTGTTTTTT.

This chain uses TRBV5-1 with TRBJ2-5; TRBD1 matches at 9 bases. The germline gives CDR1 SGHRS, CDR2 YFSETQ. CDR3 length: 15 residues. V trimming: 4 bases; J trimming: 2 bases; junction bases outside the gene matches: 6. This CDR3 is CASSSPGTGQETQYF. The CDR3 nucleotides read TGCGCCAGCAGCAGTCCCGGGACAGGGCAAGAGACCCAGTACTTC.

V usage is TRBV7-9 and J usage is TRBJ2-3; a weak D match, TRBD1 (7 bases). This CDR3 contains 19 residues. Germline V lookup: CDR1 SEHNR, CDR2 FQNEAQ (reference sequence). V dropped 2 bases and J dropped 0 bases, with 21 bases sitting between them. The CDR3 coding sequence is TGTGCCAGCAGCTTAAAGGCCCTCCAGGGGGGTCCAAGCACAGATACGCAGTATTTT. Translation: CASSLKALQGGPSTDTQYF. Using reference TRBV7-9 and TRBJ2-3 for the parts outside the CDR3, the full variable domain is DTGVSQNPRHKITKRGQNVTFRCDPISEHNRLYWYRQTLGQGPEFLTYFQNEAQLEKSRLLSDRFSAERPKGSFSTLEIQRTEQGDSAMYLCASSLKALQGGPSTDTQYFGPGTRLTVL.

The rearrangement joins TRBV7-6 to TRBJ1-2; 10 positions match TRBD1. In germline, CDR1 is SGHVS, CDR2 FNYEAQ. With 5 bases clipped from V and 4 bases from J, the junction kept 10 bases outside the gene matches. This CDR3 region has 16 residues. The CDR3 coding sequence is TGTGCCAGCAGCACCGGGACAGGGGCTACGGTCTATGGCTACACCTTC. It translates to CASSTGTGATVYGYTF. Filled out from reference TRBV7-6 and TRBJ1-2, the complete variable domain reads GAGVSQSPRYKVTKRGQDVALRCDPISGHVSLYWYRQALGQGPEFLTYFNYEAQQDKSGLPNDRFSAERPEGSISTLTIQRTEQRDSAMYRCASSTGTGATVYGYTFGSGTRLTVV.

The chain carries TRBV5-6 and TRBJ1-4; D remains ambiguous. Deletions cut 5 bases from V and 5 bases from J, with 10 bases between. Germline assignment: CDR1 SGHDT and CDR2 YYEEEE. The CDR3 contains 13 residues. CDR3 residues: CASRSRGNEKLFF. The CDR3 DNA is TGTGCCAGCAGATCCAGAGGAAATGAAAAACTGTTTTTT.

This rearrangement joins TRBV20-1 to TRBJ2-5, with D perhaps matching TRBD1 (6 bases). Germline CDR1 DFQATT, CDR2 SNEGSKA (reference sequence). This CDR3 has 11 amino acids. The V end was cut by 6 bases, the J end by 5 bases, with 10 bases between. The CDR3 is CSAHRAETQYF. Here the CDR3 DNA reads TGCAGTGCCCACAGGGCGGAGACCCAGTACTTC.

The J gene is TRBJ2-1, the V gene TRBV18; TRBD1 matches 7 bases. The CDR3 is 13 residues long. Germline V gene sequence: CDR1 KGHSH, CDR2 LQKENI. With V trimmed by 4 bases and J by 7 bases, 4 bases remained unmatched. The CDR3 spells CASSLQGENEQFF. The CDR3 nucleotides are TGTGCCAGCTCACTTCAGGGGGAGAATGAGCAGTTCTTC.

In its sample, this clone was seen a few times. The chain links TRBV14 to TRBJ2-7, with a possible D match to TRBD1 (6 bases). V was clipped by 5 bases and J by 5 bases, with 13 bases between them. The germline V gene has CDR1 SGHDN and CDR2 FVKESK. The CDR3 is 13 amino acids. CDR3 in DNA: TGTGCCAGCAGCGGTGACAGGATTCACGAGCAGTACTTC. It specifies CASSGDRIHEQYF.

The CDR3: CATSRDRQGGETQYF. The CDR3 nucleotides read TGTGCCACCAGCAGAGATCGGCAGGGCGGAGAGACCCAGTACTTC. The rearrangement uses TRBV15 and TRBJ2-5; a possible D gene is TRBD1 (5 bases). Germline V gene data show CDR1 as LNHNV and CDR2 as YYDKDF (reference sequence). The CDR3 runs 15 residues. Between the trimmed V and J ends, which lost 0 bases and 4 bases, there was a span of 12 bases.

This clone was recorded only once. This sequence joins TRBV7-9 and TRBJ2-3, with TRBD1 matching 8 bases. Germline values: CDR1 SEHNR, CDR2 FQNEAQ (reference sequence). The CDR3 is 14 amino acids. Trimming removed 5 bases from V and 5 bases from J; junction bases left unmatched: 6. CDR3 region: CASSTDRVIDTQYF. For the CDR3, the DNA is TGTGCCAGCAGCACGGACAGGGTAATAGATACGCAGTATTTT.

This clone was recorded a few times. The chain recombines TRBV6-6 with TRBJ1-6; 8 bases match TRBD1. V gave up 11 bases and J gave up 10 bases; unmatched junction bases: 7. Looked up from germline, CDR1 is MNHNY and CDR2 is SVGAGI (reference sequence). The CDR3 runs to 12 residues. The chain's CDR3 is CAAGTGDSPLHF. CDR3 in DNA: TGTGCCGCGGGGACAGGTGACTCACCCCTCCACTTT.

The J gene is TRBJ2-6, the V gene TRBV27; D gene unclear. The CDR3 totals 14 residues. V lost 1 base and J 0 bases, leaving 1 base between the germline ends. CDR1 and CDR2 (germline): MNHEY, SMNVEV (reference sequence). For the CDR3, the DNA is TGTGCCAGCAGTTTATTCTCTGGGGCCAACGTCCTGACTTTC. This translates into CASSLFSGANVLTF.

The V gene is TRBV6-6, the J gene TRBJ2-1, with 12 positions matching TRBD2. Germline CDR1 reads MNHNY; CDR2 reads SVGAGI (reference sequence). V shed 5 bases and J 7 bases; nucleotides not matched to a gene: 6. The CDR3 sequence is 15 residues long. The CDR3 DNA is TGTGCCAGCAGTCGACTAGCGGGAGTCATGAATGAGCAGTTCTTC. It yields the protein CASSRLAGVMNEQFF.

This chain uses TRBV7-8 with TRBJ2-5; D might be TRBD2 (5 bases). The CDR3 consists of 14 residues. The germline CDR1 and CDR2 sequences are SGHVS and FQNEAQ. Trimming took off 4 bases at V and 4 bases at J, with 13 bases between the two ends. The CDR3 DNA sequence: TGTGCCAGCAGCTCCCGTGGTCGGGGAGAGACCCAGTACTTC. It codes for CASSSRGRGETQYF.

The chain uses TRBV11-2 and TRBJ1-1, with D possibly being TRBD1 (6 bases). Trimming cost V 4 bases and J 9 bases, with 15 bases left between them. Looked up from germline, CDR1 is SGHAT and CDR2 is FQNNGV. The CDR3 is 13 amino acids. CDR3 protein: CASSSGAGSQAFF. DNA for the CDR3: TGTGCCAGCAGCTCGGGGGCAGGCTCCCAAGCTTTCTTT.

The genes are TRBV6-5 and TRBJ2-7, with D unresolved. Germline CDR1 MNHEY, CDR2 SVGAGI. The length of the CDR3 is 14 residues. The germline V and J ends were trimmed by 0 bases and 3 bases, with 9 bases remaining between them. CDR3 residues: CASSYSSTHYEQYF. The CDR3 DNA reads as TGTGCCAGCAGTTACTCGTCCACCCACTACGAGCAGTACTTC.

This sequence joins TRBV7-2 and TRBJ2-2; tentatively, D is TRBD2 (5 bases). CDR3 size: 14 residues. Trimming took off 6 bases at V and 6 bases at J, with 14 bases between the two ends. CDR1 and CDR2 from the germline V gene are SGHTA and FQGNSA. CDR3 nucleotide sequence: TGTGCCAGCAGAGCCGGAGGAAAGGCCGGGGAGCTGTTTTTT. The encoded protein is CASRAGGKAGELFF. Full variable domain (rest looked up from reference TRBV7-2 and TRBJ2-2): GAGVSQSPSNKVTEKGKDVELRCDPISGHTALYWYRQSLGQGLEFLIYFQGNSAPDKSGLPSDRFSAERTGGSVSTLTIQRTQQEDSAVYLCASRAGGKAGELFFGEGSRLTVL.

The chain links TRBV6-5 to TRBJ2-2; D possibly matches TRBD1 or TRBD2 (5 bases each). Germline V gene data show CDR1 as MNHEY and CDR2 as SVGAGI. CDR3 length equals 15 residues. Trimming took 5 bases from V and 4 from J, leaving 14 bases between them. The CDR3 DNA is TGTGCCAGCAGTGGTCGGGGCATGGGCACCGGGGAGCTGTTTTTT. Encoded protein: CASSGRGMGTGELFF.

The J gene is TRBJ2-1, the V gene TRBV5-1; 8 nucleotides agree with TRBD2. V trimming: 5 bases; J trimming: 5 bases; junction bases outside the gene matches: 6. CDR3 length: 14 residues. Germline CDR1 SGHRS, CDR2 YFSETQ. This CDR3 is CASRSLLADNEQFF. The CDR3 nucleotides are TGCGCCAGCAGAAGTTTACTAGCGGACAATGAGCAGTTCTTC.